The next 31 T cell receptor beta chains were all read from a single sample in a study of cytomegalovirus exposure and HLA in healthy donors. PCR amplification relied on 60 Vbeta primers (plus 13 Jbeta primers). Sequencing used immunoSEQ multiplex PCR; TCRdb keeps in-frame clones, though not all of them. This sample has about 210,000 clones, with around 76% found just once. The specimen sequenced was PBMCs. The receptors shown here come from a man aged 35-49 years in good health and CMV-seropositive.

This clone was observed a handful of times. The gene calls are TRBV15 and TRBJ2-7, with D hard to call. The CDR3 contains 15 residues. The ends were cut back, 0 bases at V and 0 bases at J, with 9 bases in the middle. The germline CDR1 and CDR2 sequences are LNHNV and YYDKDF (reference sequence). CDR3 sequence reads: CATSRDPRSSYEQYF. DNA of the CDR3: TGTGCCACCAGCAGAGACCCCCGGAGCTCCTACGAGCAGTACTTC.

The chain has TRBV6-6 and TRBJ2-2, with a possible D match to TRBD1 (5 bases). The germline CDR1 and CDR2 sequences are MNHNY and SVGAGI (reference sequence). The CDR3 runs to 15 residues. V gave up 5 bases and J gave up 1 base, with 11 bases separating them. CDR3 DNA sequence: TGTGCCAGCAGTCCAACCAGGGAGAACACCGGGGAGCTGTTTTTT. Encoded protein: CASSPTRENTGELFF.

V usage is TRBV5-4 and J usage is TRBJ1-3; D gene unclear. V shed 2 bases and J shed 4 bases, with 4 bases lying between them. This CDR3 region has 12 residues. Germline CDR1 and CDR2: SGHNT and YYREEE (reference sequence). CDR3: CASSLQGNTIYF. Here the CDR3 DNA reads TGTGCCAGCAGCTTACAAGGAAACACCATATATTTT.

This clone was recorded once. J is TRBJ2-1 and V is TRBV7-2, with TRBD2 matching over 9 bases. V shed 5 bases and J 7 bases; nucleotides not matched to a gene: 9. Germline-derived CDR1 and CDR2 are SGHTA and FQGNSA. This CDR3 region has 15 residues. CDR3 loop: CASSEVSGSKNEQFF. DNA of the CDR3: TGTGCCAGCAGCGAGGTTAGCGGGAGTAAAAATGAGCAGTTCTTC.

The chain joins TRBV7-8 to TRBJ2-7; 8 nucleotides match TRBD1. The CDR3 has 14 residues. Germline-derived CDR1 and CDR2 are SGHVS and FQNEAQ. J was trimmed by 5 bases and V by 2 bases; bases with no gene match: 5. CDR3: CASSLSQGEHEQYF. The CDR3 bases are TGTGCCAGCAGCTTATCACAGGGGGAGCACGAGCAGTACTTC.

The chain couples TRBV7-9 to TRBJ1-1; D is unresolved. The germline CDR1 and CDR2 sequences are SEHNR and FQNEAQ (reference sequence). Trimming pared 4 bases from V and 4 bases from J, leaving 13 bases between. This CDR3 has 14 amino acids. The CDR3 is CASSSTGGGTEAFF. CDR3 nucleotides: TGTGCCAGCAGCTCCACCGGTGGCGGCACTGAAGCTTTCTTT.

The rearrangement uses TRBV7-9 and TRBJ1-1, with 7 bases identical to TRBD1. The CDR3 runs to 13 residues. The V segment lost 4 bases and the J segment 7 bases; nucleotides outside the gene matches: 6. Germline V gene sequence: CDR1 SEHNR, CDR2 FQNEAQ (reference sequence). This CDR3 is CASSSGGTCEAFF. CDR3 in DNA: TGTGCCAGCAGCTCAGGGGGGACCTGTGAAGCTTTCTTT.

The V and J genes are TRBV6-1 and TRBJ1-1; unclear D gene. V lost 2 bases to trimming and J lost 3 bases, with 7 bases between them. Germline CDR1 is MNHNS and CDR2 is SASEGT. The CDR3 is 13 amino acids. CDR3 sequence: CASSERGHTEAFF. In DNA form, the CDR3 reads TGTGCCAGCAGTGAACGTGGCCACACTGAAGCTTTCTTT.

The V gene is TRBV19, the J gene TRBJ2-7; D possibly corresponds to TRBD2 (6 bases). Per the germline V gene, CDR1 is LNHDA and CDR2 is SQIVND (reference sequence). The CDR3 is 14 residues long. The V end was cut by 6 bases, the J end by 3 bases, with 15 bases between. The CDR3 protein is CASSYGGQNYEQYF. DNA for the CDR3: TGTGCCAGTAGCTACGGGGGTCAGAACTACGAGCAGTACTTC. The variable domain in full, completed from reference TRBV19 and TRBJ2-7, reads DGGITQSPKYLFRKEGQNVTLSCEQNLNHDAMYWYRQDPGQGLRLIYYSQIVNDFQKGDIAEGYSVSREKKESFPLTVTSAQKNPTAFYLCASSYGGQNYEQYFGPGTRLTVT.

CDR3 sequence reads: CATSTGGAGELFF. CDR3 in DNA: TGTGCCACCAGCACCGGGGGTGCCGGGGAGCTGTTTTTT. The V gene is TRBV15, the J gene TRBJ2-2; possibly TRBD2 for D (6 bases). The germline gives CDR1 LNHNV, CDR2 YYDKDF (reference sequence). CDR3 length: 13 residues. V lost 4 bases and J 6 bases, leaving 9 bases between the germline ends.

The chain recombines TRBV7-9 with TRBJ2-3, with 8 bases aligning to TRBD2. Per germline, CDR1 SEHNR and CDR2 FQNEAQ (reference sequence). The CDR3 consists of 15 residues. Germline trimming cut 0 bases from V and 2 bases from J; bases unmatched to any gene: 1. The CDR3 DNA reads TGTGCCAGCAGCTTAGCTAGCGGGAACACAGATACGCAGTATTTT. Protein product: CASSLASGNTDTQYF.

This clone was seen only a few times. The chain recombines TRBV5-1 with TRBJ1-2, with 7 bases aligning to TRBD1. Germline V gene lookup returns CDR1 SGHRS and CDR2 YFSETQ. V lost 2 bases, J lost 4 bases, and 8 bases stayed unmatched. There are 15 residues in the CDR3. The CDR3 is CASSFGTAEGYGYTF. CDR3 in DNA: TGCGCCAGCAGCTTTGGGACAGCCGAAGGCTATGGCTACACCTTC.

This chain links TRBV6-5 with TRBJ1-5; 7 nucleotides line up with TRBD1. The CDR3 has 15 residues. J was trimmed by 1 base and V by 6 bases; bases with no gene match: 6. The germline gives CDR1 MNHEY, CDR2 SVGAGI. This chain's CDR3 is CASSRDSQSNQPQHF. CDR3 nucleotides: TGTGCCAGCAGCCGGGACAGTCAAAGCAATCAGCCCCAGCATTTT.

This rearrangement joins TRBV11-3 to TRBJ1-1; maybe TRBD1 (5 bases). The V end lost 0 bases, the J end lost 4 bases, and 15 bases lay between the germline ends. Germline V gene lookup returns CDR1 SGHNT and CDR2 YENEEA. The CDR3 is 16 amino acids. This chain's CDR3 is CASSLETRGWVTEAFF. For the CDR3, the DNA is TGTGCCAGCAGCTTAGAAACTCGGGGGTGGGTCACTGAAGCTTTCTTT.

V usage is TRBV6-5 and J usage is TRBJ2-1; 10 nucleotides match TRBD1. CDR3 length: 15 residues. V gave up 6 bases and J gave up 7 bases; unmatched junction bases: 9. CDR1 MNHEY and CDR2 SVGAGI come from the germline V gene. The CDR3 region is CASSTGDRGLNEQFF. The DNA for the CDR3 is TGTGCCAGCAGCACGGGTGACAGGGGGCTGAATGAGCAGTTCTTC.

The J gene is TRBJ2-1, the V gene TRBV27; 10 bases align to TRBD2. Germline V gives CDR1 MNHEY, CDR2 SMNVEV (reference sequence). V trimming: 3 bases; J trimming: 7 bases; junction bases outside the gene matches: 3. The CDR3 contains 14 residues. The CDR3 sequence: CASSFVAGGNEQFF. The CDR3 DNA is TGTGCCAGCAGTTTTGTAGCGGGAGGTAATGAGCAGTTCTTC.

This chain connects TRBV5-1 to TRBJ1-4; 9 bases line up with TRBD1. V lost 4 bases, J lost 0 bases, and 4 bases stayed unmatched. Germline assignment: CDR1 SGHRS and CDR2 YFSETQ. The CDR3 extends over 16 amino acids. CDR3 bases: TGCGCCAGCAGCCTGAGACAGGGGGCAACTAATGAAAAACTGTTTTTT. This gives the protein CASSLRQGATNEKLFF. Full variable domain (rest looked up from reference TRBV5-1 and TRBJ1-4): KAGVTQTPRYLIKTRGQQVTLSCSPISGHRSVSWYQQTPGQGLQFLFEYFSETQRNKGNFPGRFSGRQFSNSRSEMNVSTLELGDSALYLCASSLRQGATNEKLFFGSGTQLSVL.

This clone was recorded only once. This chain connects TRBV6-1 to TRBJ1-1; 12 bases agree with TRBD1. CDR1 and CDR2 (germline): MNHNS, SASEGT. J was trimmed by 5 bases and V by 5 bases; bases with no gene match: 3. The CDR3 totals 14 residues. Here the CDR3 DNA reads TGTGCCAGCAGTCGGGACAGGGGGCTTACTGAAGCTTTCTTT. It translates to CASSRDRGLTEAFF.

V is TRBV28 and J is TRBJ2-7, with 8 bases aligning to TRBD1. V gave up 5 bases and J gave up 2 bases; unmatched junction bases: 5. Germline V gene data show CDR1 as MDHEN and CDR2 as SYDVKM. The CDR3 runs to 14 residues. CDR3 nucleotide sequence: TGTGCCAGCAGTCCACCGGACAGGGCCTACGAGCAGTACTTC. Translation gives CASSPPDRAYEQYF.

This clone was recorded once. CDR3 sequence: CASSLVGGSKNIQYF. Written as DNA, the CDR3 is TGTGCCAGCAGCTTAGTTGGGGGCTCCAAAAACATTCAGTACTTC. The rearrangement joins TRBV7-2 to TRBJ2-4; D perhaps matches TRBD1 (6 bases). The V gene lost 1 base and the J gene lost 2 bases, with 9 bases spanning the gap. Germline CDR1 and CDR2: SGHTA and FQGNSA. There are 15 residues in the CDR3.

The CDR3 nucleotides are TGTGCCAGCTCACTCGGGACAGGCGTCGGGGAGCTGTTTTTT. It codes for CASSLGTGVGELFF. The V gene is TRBV18, the J gene TRBJ2-2; 8 nucleotides line up with TRBD1. This CDR3 comprises 14 residues. Trimming removed 4 bases from V and 7 bases from J; junction bases left unmatched: 5. Germline CDR1 is KGHSH and CDR2 is LQKENI.

This clone was observed a few times. The V and J genes are TRBV7-6 and TRBJ2-1; D possibly corresponds to TRBD2 (6 bases). The CDR3 runs 16 residues. V shed 1 base and J shed 4 bases, with 14 bases lying between them. Germline-derived CDR1 and CDR2 are SGHVS and FNYEAQ. The DNA of the CDR3 is TGTGCCAGCAGCTTAGGCCCGGCGGGAATATACAATGAGCAGTTCTTC. Its translation: CASSLGPAGIYNEQFF.

The rearrangement joins TRBV6-5 to TRBJ1-2; 8 bases align to TRBD1. The CDR3 totals 16 residues. Germline V lookup: CDR1 MNHEY, CDR2 SVGAGI. The V and J ends lost 0 bases and 8 bases, in that order; junction bases with no gene match: 11. CDR3 DNA sequence: TGTGCCAGCAGTTACTCGGGGGACAGGATCCTTCGCGGCTACACCTTC. This sequence encodes CASSYSGDRILRGYTF.

V gene TRBV25-1 combines with J gene TRBJ2-5; 10 nucleotides line up with TRBD2. There are 15 residues in the CDR3. CDR1 and CDR2 from the germline V gene are MGHDK and SYGVNS. The V gene end was trimmed by 3 bases and the J gene end by 0 bases; junction bases not matched to a gene: 1. DNA of the CDR3: TGTGCCAGCAGTGATAGCGGGGGGTACCAAGAGACCCAGTACTTC. Its protein product is CASSDSGGYQETQYF.

CDR3 sequence (DNA): TGTGCCAGCAGCTTAGATAGGGGCGCAGGCTCCACTGAAGCTTTCTTT. It encodes CASSLDRGAGSTEAFF. The chain links TRBV11-2 to TRBJ1-1; a weak D match, TRBD1 (5 bases). The CDR3 length is 16 residues. V was trimmed by 0 bases and J by 4 bases, leaving 15 bases between them. Germline lookup yields CDR1 SGHAT and CDR2 FQNNGV.

The rearrangement joins TRBV27 to TRBJ2-7, with 9 bases identical to TRBD1. CDR1 is MNHEY, CDR2 SMNVEV, per germline (reference sequence). Germline trimming cut 7 bases from V and 3 bases from J; bases unmatched to any gene: 10. The CDR3 runs to 15 residues. CDR3 coding DNA: TGTGCCAGCACCCGAGGGACAGGGTCCGGCTACGAGCAGTACTTC. Its protein is CASTRGTGSGYEQYF.

The chain couples TRBV19 to TRBJ1-2; no definite D call. The CDR3 is 14 amino acids. The V and J ends lost 2 bases and 4 bases respectively, with 11 bases between them. Germline loops: CDR1 LNHDA, CDR2 SQIVND (reference sequence). Written as DNA, the CDR3 is TGTGCCAGTAGTATAATGGCAGGCTTCTATGGCTACACCTTC. Its protein is CASSIMAGFYGYTF.

The chain couples TRBV2 to TRBJ1-2; 7 nucleotides agree with TRBD1. In germline, CDR1 is SNHLY, CDR2 FYNNEI. CDR3 length: 14 amino acids. V trimming: 4 bases; J trimming: 6 bases; junction bases outside the gene matches: 8. CDR3 coding DNA: TGTGCCAGCAGTGTGGAGGGGGCGCGAAATGGCTACACCTTC. It specifies CASSVEGARNGYTF. Complete variable domain (other parts from reference TRBV2 and TRBJ1-2): EPEVTQTPSHQVTQMGQEVILRCVPISNHLYFYWYRQILGQKVEFLVSFYNNEISEKSEIFDDQFSVERPDGSNFTLKIRSTKLEDSAMYFCASSVEGARNGYTFGSGTRLTVV.

V gene TRBV5-5 combines with J gene TRBJ1-5, with TRBD1 matching 8 bases. Per germline, CDR1 SGHKS and CDR2 YYEKEE (reference sequence). This CDR3 has 14 residues. The V and J ends lost 1 base and 6 bases, in that order; junction bases with no gene match: 3. The CDR3 here is CASSLLQGVQPQHF. CDR3 bases: TGTGCCAGCAGCTTGTTACAGGGGGTTCAGCCCCAGCATTTT.

This chain links TRBV18 with TRBJ1-2; 10 nucleotides align to TRBD1. V shed 0 bases and J 6 bases; nucleotides not matched to a gene: 4. Germline V gives CDR1 KGHSH, CDR2 LQKENI. CDR3 size: 15 residues. The CDR3 bases are TGTGCCAGCTCACCACCGGGACAGGGGTACGATGGCTACACCTTC. Translated: CASSPPGQGYDGYTF.

This clone appeared a single time. V is TRBV6-1 and J is TRBJ1-1; TRBD1 is a possible D gene (6 bases). The germline gives CDR1 MNHNS, CDR2 SASEGT. CDR3 length: 13 residues. V shed 6 bases and J shed 4 bases, with 12 bases lying between them. The CDR3 here is CASRSGVGTEAFF. CDR3 in DNA: TGTGCCAGCAGGTCAGGGGTCGGCACTGAAGCTTTCTTT.